Following are 17 T cell receptor beta chains from one sample sequenced in a study of cytomegalovirus exposure and HLA in healthy donors. Primers included in the PCR were 60 Vbeta and 13 Jbeta primers. TCRdb's copy holds only in-frame clones and misses some; the assay was immunoSEQ multiplex PCR. The table shows some 150,000 clones, with 65% to 80% occurring only once. The material sequenced was PBMCs. The receptors originated from a man between 35 and 55 years old in good health and CMV-seronegative.

In its sample, this clone was seen once. V gene TRBV18 combines with J gene TRBJ1-1; D possibly corresponds to TRBD1 (6 bases). The germline V gene has CDR1 KGHSH and CDR2 LQKENI. There are 13 residues in the CDR3. Trimming pared 5 bases from V and 2 bases from J, leaving 9 bases between. CDR3 sequence (DNA): TGTGCCAGCTCAATGGACAGAAACACTGAAGCTTTCTTT. Its protein product is CASSMDRNTEAFF. The variable domain in full, completed from reference TRBV18 and TRBJ1-1, reads NAGVMQNPRHLVRRRGQEARLRCSPMKGHSHVYWYRQLPEEGLKFMVYLQKENIIDESGMPKERFSAEFPKEGPSILRIQQVVRGDSAAYFCASSMDRNTEAFFGQGTRLTVV.

The rearrangement links TRBV5-1 to TRBJ2-7; 10 bases agree with TRBD1. Germline loops: CDR1 SGHRS, CDR2 YFSETQ. V was pared by 7 bases and J by 0 bases, with 4 bases of the junction left unmatched. The CDR3 length is 14 residues. The CDR3 spells CASARDRGSYEQYF. The CDR3 nucleotides read TGCGCCAGCGCCCGGGACAGGGGCTCCTACGAGCAGTACTTC.

The rearrangement joins TRBV7-8 to TRBJ1-2, with 7 bases aligning to TRBD1. V trimming: 5 bases; J trimming: 5 bases; junction bases outside the gene matches: 14. Looked up from germline, CDR1 is SGHVS and CDR2 is FQNEAQ. This CDR3 is built from 16 residues. The chain's CDR3 is CASSPRLDRVGYGYTF. In nucleotides, the CDR3 is TGTGCCAGCAGCCCTAGACTTGACAGGGTTGGGTATGGCTACACCTTC.

The V and J genes are TRBV7-9 and TRBJ1-1; D ambiguous. The V gene lost 1 base and the J gene lost 0 bases, with 3 bases spanning the gap. Looked up from germline, CDR1 is SEHNR and CDR2 is FQNEAQ (reference sequence). This CDR3 has 13 residues. The CDR3 coding sequence is TGTGCCAGCAGCTTAGTAATGAACACTGAAGCTTTCTTT. Translation: CASSLVMNTEAFF.

The chain links TRBV5-5 to TRBJ1-2; 7 bases align to TRBD1. The V gene end was trimmed by 3 bases and the J gene end by 3 bases; junction bases not matched to a gene: 11. The CDR3 contains 16 residues. CDR1 and CDR2 from the germline V gene are SGHKS and YYEKEE (reference sequence). The CDR3 coding sequence is TGTGCCAGCAGCTACGGGACAGCTGAGTATGACTATGGCTACACCTTC. Protein: CASSYGTAEYDYGYTF.

In its sample, this clone was seen a few times. The chain recombines TRBV4-2 with TRBJ2-1; 9 bases match TRBD2. The CDR3 consists of 21 residues. In germline, CDR1 is LGHNA, CDR2 YNFKEQ. Trimming cost V 1 base and J 0 bases; bases outside gene matches: 16. The DNA for the CDR3 is TGTGCCAGCAGCCAAGCGATAGGGAGGCGGGGGGGAGAGAGCTCCTACAATGAGCAGTTCTTC. This codes for CASSQAIGRRGGESSYNEQFF.

This chain uses TRBV5-5 with TRBJ2-6; unclear D gene. In germline, CDR1 is SGHKS, CDR2 YYEKEE (reference sequence). The V end lost 0 bases, the J end lost 1 base, and 5 bases lay between the germline ends. The CDR3 contains 15 residues. The DNA of the CDR3 is TGTGCCAGCAGCTTGGAGGAGTCTGGGGCCAACGTCCTGACTTTC. It yields the protein CASSLEESGANVLTF.

The V and J genes are TRBV5-1 and TRBJ2-1, with D perhaps matching TRBD2 (5 bases). The germline V gene encodes CDR1 SGHRS and CDR2 YFSETQ. There are 18 residues in the CDR3. V lost 4 bases and J lost 0, with 20 bases in between. The CDR3 DNA follows: TGCGCCAGCAGCGCCCAAACACTAGGGCCAAGCTCCTACAATGAGCAGTTCTTC. This gives the protein CASSAQTLGPSSYNEQFF.

This clone was counted a single time. The chain has TRBV23-1 and TRBJ2-7; TRBD1 aligns across 9 bases. TRBV23-1 is designated an ORF whose function remains uncertain. CDR3 length: 15 amino acids. Trimming took 1 base from V and 5 from J; bases not matched to a gene: 6. This CDR3 is CASSQWDREIHEQYF. The DNA for the CDR3 is TGCGCCAGCAGTCAATGGGACAGGGAAATCCACGAGCAGTACTTC.

This clone was seen only a few times. The chain carries TRBV2 and TRBJ1-4, with TRBD1 matching 8 bases. V dropped 8 bases and J dropped 7; count of bases not matched to a gene: 3. The germline V gene encodes CDR1 SNHLY and CDR2 FYNNEI. The length of the CDR3 is 12 residues. This CDR3 is CASDRGGEKLFF. The CDR3, as DNA: TGTGCCAGCGACAGGGGTGGTGAAAAACTGTTTTTT.

The V and J genes are TRBV27 and TRBJ2-1, with a weak D call TRBD2 (5 bases). The V end lost 0 bases, the J end lost 13 bases, and 10 bases lay between the germline ends. CDR3 size: 12 residues. Germline V CDR1 and CDR2: MNHEY, SMNVEV (reference sequence). CDR3 amino acids: CASSLSTGYQFF. In DNA, the CDR3 is TGTGCCAGCAGTTTATCGACGGGGTATCAGTTCTTC.

The J gene is TRBJ2-4, the V gene TRBV5-4, with 9 bases aligning to TRBD1. The trim removed 4 bases at V and 6 bases at J, leaving 14 bases unmatched. The CDR3 length is 17 residues. The germline V gene encodes CDR1 SGHNT and CDR2 YYREEE (reference sequence). The CDR3 DNA follows: TGTGCCAGCAGCCCCGGGACAGGGAGTCGAGGGATAAACATTCAGTACTTC. It encodes CASSPGTGSRGINIQYF.

V and J are TRBV2 and TRBJ1-5; 8 bases line up with TRBD1. This CDR3 is 13 amino acids long. After removal of 10 bases from V and 4 bases from J, the junction contained 6 bases not matched to a gene. Germline CDR1 SNHLY, CDR2 FYNNEI. The CDR3 here is CATMGQANQPQHF. Written as DNA, the CDR3 is TGTGCCACAATGGGACAGGCAAATCAGCCCCAGCATTTT.

The V call is TRBV6-6, the J call TRBJ1-5, with TRBD1 matching 9 bases. Germline CDR1 reads MNHNY; CDR2 reads SVGAGI (reference sequence). The CDR3 totals 15 residues. Trimming took 7 bases from V and 3 from J; bases not matched to a gene: 7. The CDR3 protein is CASNTGTGTNQPQHF. DNA for the CDR3: TGTGCCAGCAACACCGGGACAGGGACCAATCAGCCCCAGCATTTT.

J is TRBJ2-7 and V is TRBV28, with D perhaps matching TRBD1 (6 bases). The V gene's germline CDR1 is MDHEN and CDR2 SYDVKM. The CDR3 spans 12 residues. V shed 6 bases and J shed 6 bases, with 12 bases lying between them. CDR3 bases: TGTGCCAGCAGGTCCTCAGGGGCCGAGCAGTACTTC. Translation: CASRSSGAEQYF.

The chain combines TRBV30 with TRBJ1-2, with a weak D call TRBD1 (5 bases). The length of the CDR3 is 15 residues. V lost 2 bases and J lost 0, with 13 bases in between. CDR1 and CDR2 (germline): GTSNPN, SVGIG (reference sequence). CDR3 loop: CAWSPTDRANYGYTF. The CDR3 DNA is TGTGCCTGGAGTCCTACCGACAGAGCTAACTATGGCTACACCTTC.

The rearrangement joins TRBV5-1 to TRBJ1-2; weak D call: TRBD1 (6 bases). The CDR3 sequence is 15 residues long. Trimming took off 4 bases at V and 0 bases at J, with 13 bases between the two ends. The V gene's germline CDR1 is SGHRS and CDR2 YFSETQ. CDR3 loop: CASSPDRLANYGYTF. The CDR3 nucleotides read TGCGCCAGCAGCCCGGACAGATTAGCTAACTATGGCTACACCTTC.